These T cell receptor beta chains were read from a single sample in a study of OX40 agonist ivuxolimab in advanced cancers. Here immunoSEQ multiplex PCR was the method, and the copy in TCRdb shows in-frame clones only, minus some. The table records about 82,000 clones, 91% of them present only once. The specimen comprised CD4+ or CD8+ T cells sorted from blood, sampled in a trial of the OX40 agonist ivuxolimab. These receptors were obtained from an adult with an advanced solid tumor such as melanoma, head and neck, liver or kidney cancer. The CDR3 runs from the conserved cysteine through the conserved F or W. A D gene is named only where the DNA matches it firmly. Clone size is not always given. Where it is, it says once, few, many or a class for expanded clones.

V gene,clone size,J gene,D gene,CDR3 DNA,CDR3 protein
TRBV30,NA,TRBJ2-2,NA,TGTGCCTGGACAGGGGGACTACCTACCGGGGAGCTGTTTTTT,CAWTGGLPTGELFF
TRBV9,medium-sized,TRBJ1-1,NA,TGTGCCAGCAGCGGGGACACTGAAGCTTTCTTT,CASSGDTEAFF
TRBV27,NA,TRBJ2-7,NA,TGTGCCAGCAGTTTATCTTTCATTAGCTCCTACGAGCAGTACTTC,CASSLSFISSYEQYF
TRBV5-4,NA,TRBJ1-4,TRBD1,TGTGCCAGCAGCTCGGACAGGGCCCCGCCCGAAAAACTGTTTTTT,CASSSDRAPPEKLFF
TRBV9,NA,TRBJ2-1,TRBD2,TGTGCCAGCAGCGTAGGTCCGGGAGGTCGGTATGAGCAGTTCTTC,CASSVGPGGRYEQFF
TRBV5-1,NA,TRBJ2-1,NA,TGCGCCAGCAGCCTCGCTTACAATGAGCAGTTCTTC,CASSLAYNEQFF
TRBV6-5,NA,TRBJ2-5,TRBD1,TGTGCCAGCAGCAAAAACAGGGGGGAGACCCAGTACTTC,CASSKNRGETQYF
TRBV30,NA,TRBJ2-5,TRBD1,TGTGCCTGGAGGGGACAGGGCCAAGAGACCCAGTACTTC,CAWRGQGQETQYF
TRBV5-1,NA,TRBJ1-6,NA,TGCGCCAGCAGCTTGGCAGGCCCAGCAGGCAGGGATTCACCCCTCCACTTT,CASSLAGPAGRDSPLHF
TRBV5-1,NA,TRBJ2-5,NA,TGCGCCAGCAGCTTGGCTTCAACGGGAGAGCAAGAGACCCAGTACTTC,CASSLASTGEQETQYF
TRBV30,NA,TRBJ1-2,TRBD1,TGTGCCTGGACCTCCTTAACAGGGGGCTCCTATGGCTACACCTTC,CAWTSLTGGSYGYTF
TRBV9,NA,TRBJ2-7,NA,TGTGCCAGCAGCGTAGGAAAGGAGGGAGGGCTTCAGGGGGAGCAGTACTTC,CASSVGKEGGLQGEQYF
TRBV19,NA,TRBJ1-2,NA,TGTGCCAGTAGTCCCGTGGATCGGGGCCCTTATGGCTACACCTTC,CASSPVDRGPYGYTF
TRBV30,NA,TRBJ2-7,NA,TGTGCCTGGCGGCGGGCGTATACCTCCTACGAGCAGTACTTC,CAWRRAYTSYEQYF
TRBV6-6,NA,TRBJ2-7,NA,TGTGCCAGCAGACCAATAACCCCCGGTTCCTACGAGCAGTACTTC,CASRPITPGSYEQYF
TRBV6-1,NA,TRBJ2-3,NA,TGTGCCAGCAGTGAATTGGGGGTTACTAGCACAGATACGCAGTATTTT,CASSELGVTSTDTQYF
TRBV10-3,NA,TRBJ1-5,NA,TGTGCCATCAGTGGAAATAGCAATCAGCCCCAGCATTTT,CAISGNSNQPQHF
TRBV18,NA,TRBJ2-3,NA,TGTGCCAGCTCACCACCATCCAGGGTAGGGGATACGCAGTATTTT,CASSPPSRVGDTQYF
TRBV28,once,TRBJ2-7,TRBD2,TGTGCCAGCAATACTAGCGGGAGGGCCCCCTACGAGCAGTACTTC,CASNTSGRAPYEQYF
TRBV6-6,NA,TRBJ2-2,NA,TGTGCCAGCAGCCTCGGACAGACGAACACCGGGGAGCTGTTTTTT,CASSLGQTNTGELFF
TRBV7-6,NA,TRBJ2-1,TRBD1,TGTGCCAGCAGCTTAGCCGGGACAGGGGGCAATGAGCAGTTCTTC,CASSLAGTGGNEQFF
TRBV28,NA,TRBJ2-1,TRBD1,TGTGCCAGCAGACGACAGGGGAACCGTAATGAGCAGTTCTTC,CASRRQGNRNEQFF
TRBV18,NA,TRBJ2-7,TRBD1,TGTGCCAGCTCACCCGGGGTACAGGGGGCCTACGAGCAGTACTTC,CASSPGVQGAYEQYF
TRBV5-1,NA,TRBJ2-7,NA,TGCGCCAGCAGCCGCGGGGCAGCCCGGCCCTACGAGCAGTACTTC,CASSRGAARPYEQYF